Described below is a single T cell receptor (beta chain) sequence and its context. The antigen remains undetermined. cDNA synthesis used the whole RNA isolate, giving expressed TCRB sequences. Sequencing was performed with immunoSEQ multiplex PCR; in TCRdb, only in-frame clones are kept and a portion is missing. The data show around 160,000 clones, approximately 52% seen once. The data originate from a study of beta chain features in type 1 diabetes. General observations from the study: These data did not resolve whether HLA type affects TCRB rearrangement.

In germline, CDR1 is SGHNT, CDR2 YYREEE (reference sequence). Trimming pared 3 bases from V and 2 bases from J, leaving 8 bases between. The CDR3 is 13 residues long. This sequence was found in a man aged 18 to 29 in good health. The sequencing input was Tregs from blood. The chain carries TRBV5-4 and TRBJ1-2; D remains ambiguous. The CDR3 here is CASSSGGNYGYTF. The CDR3 region has the DNA TGTGCCAGCAGCTCGGGAGGCAACTATGGCTACACCTTC.